This T cell receptor beta chain appears in the sequencing data of a study of identical twins. Study observations and caveats: Conclusions leaned on cross-sectional statistical analysis and did not track the same donors over time.

The table lists this clonotype with a few counts. What it binds is not known. TCRdb fed the 5' RACE reads into MiXCR, producing one record per CDR3 protein. The repertoire holds 300,000 to 400,000 distinct CDR3 sequences, roughly 12% seen once, with 7.2% in the top ten. These same data were also listed under a study on yellow fever vaccine responses in identical twins.

This clonotype was obtained from a woman under 30 in good health. The sample was CD8+ T cells sorted from blood.

The CDR3: CASSQFGSGNTIYF. The CDR3, as DNA: TGTGCCAGCAGCCAATTTGGCTCTGGAAACACCATATATTTT. J is TRBJ1-3 and V is TRBV3-1; no firm D call. Deletions cut 2 bases from V and 0 bases from J, with 5 bases between. Germline assignment: CDR1 LGHDT and CDR2 YNNKEL (reference sequence). The CDR3 is 14 amino acids.